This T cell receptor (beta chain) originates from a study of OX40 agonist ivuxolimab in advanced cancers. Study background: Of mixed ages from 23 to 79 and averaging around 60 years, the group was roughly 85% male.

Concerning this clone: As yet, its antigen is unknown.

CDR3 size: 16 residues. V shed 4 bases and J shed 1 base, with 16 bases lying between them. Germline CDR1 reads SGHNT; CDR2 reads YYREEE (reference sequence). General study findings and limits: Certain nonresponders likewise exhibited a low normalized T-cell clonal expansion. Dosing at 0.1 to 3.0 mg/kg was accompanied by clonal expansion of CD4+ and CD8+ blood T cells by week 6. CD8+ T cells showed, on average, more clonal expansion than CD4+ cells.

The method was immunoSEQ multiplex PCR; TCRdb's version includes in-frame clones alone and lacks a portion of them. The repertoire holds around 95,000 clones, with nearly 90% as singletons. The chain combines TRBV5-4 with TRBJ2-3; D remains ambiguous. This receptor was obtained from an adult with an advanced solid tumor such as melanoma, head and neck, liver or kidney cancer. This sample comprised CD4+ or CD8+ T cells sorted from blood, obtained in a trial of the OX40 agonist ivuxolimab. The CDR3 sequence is CASSRRPETRTDTQYF. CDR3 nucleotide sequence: TGTGCCAGCAGCCGCCGCCCGGAGACGCGCACAGATACGCAGTATTTT.